This entry features one T cell receptor beta chain sequence. After removal of 1 base from V and 5 bases from J, the junction contained 5 bases not matched to a gene. The CDR3 is made up of 17 amino acids. Germline CDR1 ENHRY, CDR2 SYGVKD. Assay used: immunoSEQ multiplex PCR; TCRdb lists only in-frame clones, some missing. The sample lists approximately 240,000 clones, around 83% occurring once. The data were obtained in a study of blood T cell repertoires in COVID-19. This sequence joins TRBV10-3 and TRBJ2-2; TRBD2 agrees at 12 bases. The clonotype was recovered from a man aged 45-65 years who had recovered from COVID-19. Sequenced input: peripheral blood. The CDR3 region has the DNA TGTGCCATCAGTGAGTGGCTAGCGGGAGGGCATACCGGGGAGCTGTTTTTT. This encodes CAISEWLAGGHTGELFF.